The 23 T cell receptor beta chains in this list originate from one sample, sequenced in a study of Ad26.COV2.S vaccination and SARS-CoV-2 variants. Sequencing was performed with immunoSEQ multiplex PCR; in TCRdb, only in-frame clones are kept and a portion is missing. The sample shows approximately 300,000 clones, around 81% of them seen only once. Treatment of the sample: roughly 18 received Ad26.COV2.S at low or high dose, single or two shots; five or six received placebo; per-sample allocation not given. Sampling occurred on day 63 after the first vaccine or placebo injection. Source: peripheral blood, taken in a trial of Ad26.COV2.S vaccine versus placebo. Receptor source: a person between 18 and 65 years old who received the Ad26.COV2.S COVID-19 vaccine or a placebo.

V and J are TRBV5-1 and TRBJ2-7; D is possibly TRBD2 (6 bases). The CDR3 totals 16 residues. Per the germline V gene, CDR1 is SGHRS and CDR2 is YFSETQ. The ends were cut back, 4 bases at V and 0 bases at J, with 17 bases in the middle. The CDR3 sequence: CASSVSGTSTSYEQYF. CDR3 nucleotides: TGCGCCAGCAGCGTTTCCGGGACTTCCACCTCCTACGAGCAGTACTTC.

The V gene is TRBV6-5, the J gene TRBJ2-7; D is unresolved. CDR1 and CDR2 from the germline V gene are MNHEY and SVGAGI. This CDR3 comprises 15 residues. With 6 bases removed from V and 3 bases from J, the gap between germline ends came to 18 bases. CDR3 sequence reads: CASRAIERTLYEQYF. CDR3 nucleotide sequence: TGTGCCAGCAGAGCCATCGAGAGGACCCTCTACGAGCAGTACTTC.

The chain couples TRBV19 to TRBJ2-1; 9 nucleotides align to TRBD2. The V segment lost 5 bases and the J segment 5 bases; nucleotides outside the gene matches: 4. The CDR3 contains 14 residues. Per germline, CDR1 LNHDA and CDR2 SQIVND (reference sequence). CDR3 in amino acids: CASSVASGDNEQFF. The CDR3 nucleotides read TGTGCCAGTAGTGTGGCTAGCGGGGACAATGAGCAGTTCTTC.

About this clone itself: Other DNA variants within this sample encode the same CDR3. This rearrangement joins TRBV11-2 to TRBJ1-2; D might be TRBD1 (6 bases). This CDR3 is 12 amino acids long. CDR1 and CDR2 (germline): SGHAT, FQNNGV. V lost 2 bases and J lost 5, with 6 bases in between. The DNA for the CDR3 is TGTGCCAGCAGCTTAACAGGGTATGGCTACACCTTC. Translation gives CASSLTGYGYTF.

The V gene is TRBV6-6, the J gene TRBJ2-1; TRBD1 aligns across 9 bases. The junction had 5 bases not matched to a gene; V was cut back by 10 bases and J by 1 base. This CDR3 spans 14 amino acids. Germline lookup yields CDR1 MNHNY and CDR2 SVGAGI (reference sequence). CDR3 amino acids: CATDGTGSYNEQFF. Here the CDR3 DNA reads TGTGCCACCGACGGGACAGGGTCCTACAATGAGCAGTTCTTC.

In regard to this clone: The junction does not match germline at one end; this may be a read error. The chain is built from TRBV3-1 (or the pseudogene TRBV3-2) and TRBJ2-5, with D uncertain. The V gene's germline CDR1 is LGHDT and CDR2 YNNKEL (reference sequence). This CDR3 has 11 amino acids. CDR3 sequence reads: CASSQTEIQYF. The CDR3, as DNA: TGTGCCAGCAGCCAAACTGAGATCCAGTACTTC.

Notes on this clone: Other DNA sequences in this sample translate to the same CDR3. The CDR3 nucleotides are TGCGCCAGCAGCTTGGAAGTTAACACTGAAGCTTTCTTT. Translating gives CASSLEVNTEAFF. The chain joins TRBV5-1 to TRBJ1-1, with D hard to call. Per the germline V gene, CDR1 is SGHRS and CDR2 is YFSETQ. CDR3 length equals 13 residues. The V gene lost 0 bases and the J gene lost 2 bases, with 5 bases spanning the gap.

The rearrangement uses TRBV29-1 and TRBJ2-3, with TRBD2 identical over 8 bases. There are 15 residues in the CDR3. Germline V gene sequence: CDR1 SQVTM, CDR2 ANQGSEA. After removal of 2 bases from V and 4 bases from J, the junction contained 8 bases not matched to a gene. Written as DNA, the CDR3 is TGCAGCGTTGAAAGGTCGAGCGGGGGAGCAGATACGCAGTATTTT. It codes for CSVERSSGGADTQYF.

The rearrangement uses TRBV19 and TRBJ2-2; the match to TRBD1 covers 7 bases. Germline V gene lookup returns CDR1 LNHDA and CDR2 SQIVND (reference sequence). V lost 1 base and J lost 2; bases outside the gene matches: 1. This CDR3 is 15 amino acids long. The CDR3 loop is CASSIGTGNTGELFF. DNA for the CDR3: TGTGCCAGTAGTATAGGGACAGGAAACACCGGGGAGCTGTTTTTT.

The chain recombines TRBV5-1 with TRBJ1-5, with TRBD1 matching over 8 bases. Losses at the gene ends were 4 bases for V and 9 bases for J; bases not matched to a gene: 12. Germline lookup yields CDR1 SGHRS and CDR2 YFSETQ. The CDR3 covers 15 residues. CDR3 DNA: TGCGCCAGCAGCGCATCCGGGACAGGCTCGGGGCCCCAGCATTTT. Translated: CASSASGTGSGPQHF.

The chain recombines TRBV25-1 with TRBJ1-1, with D maybe TRBD1 (6 bases). The CDR3 has 14 amino acids. Trimming took 6 bases from V and 4 from J, leaving 15 bases between them. The germline V gene has CDR1 MGHDK and CDR2 SYGVNS. The CDR3 is CASRQTGWSTEAFF. For the CDR3, the DNA is TGTGCCAGCAGACAGACAGGTTGGAGCACTGAAGCTTTCTTT.

CDR3 loop: CASSQDKAAGNTIYF. The CDR3, as DNA: TGTGCCAGCAGCCAGGACAAGGCGGCGGGAAACACCATATATTTT. The V and J genes are TRBV5-5 and TRBJ1-3; maybe TRBD1 (5 bases). V lost 4 bases and J 4 bases, leaving 15 bases between the germline ends. This CDR3 is built from 15 residues. Germline CDR1 reads SGHKS; CDR2 reads YYEKEE (reference sequence).

The chain couples TRBV18 to TRBJ2-2, with D hard to call. Germline V gene lookup returns CDR1 KGHSH and CDR2 LQKENI. V was clipped by 3 bases and J by 5 bases, with 10 bases between them. The CDR3 spans 14 residues. CDR3 sequence: CASSPITKTGELFF. As DNA, the CDR3 is TGTGCCAGCTCACCCATAACAAAGACCGGGGAGCTGTTTTTT.

The rearrangement joins TRBV5-1 to TRBJ2-3, with TRBD2 as a possible D gene (6 bases). Trimming took off 4 bases at V and 2 bases at J, with 14 bases between the two ends. CDR3 size: 15 residues. Germline assignment: CDR1 SGHRS and CDR2 YFSETQ. CDR3 residues: CASSPGLTHTDTQYF. The CDR3 DNA reads TGCGCCAGCAGCCCGGGACTTACCCACACAGATACGCAGTATTTT.

The chain carries TRBV19 and TRBJ1-1; 7 positions match TRBD1. Trimming took 5 bases from V and 1 from J; bases not matched to a gene: 7. Germline loops: CDR1 LNHDA, CDR2 SQIVND (reference sequence). The CDR3 has 15 residues. As DNA, the CDR3 is TGTGCCAGTAGTGAGCGGGGACAGTGGAACACTGAAGCTTTCTTT. As protein: CASSERGQWNTEAFF.

This chain joins TRBV7-2 and TRBJ2-2; TRBD2 aligns across 9 bases. V dropped 5 bases and J dropped 3; count of bases not matched to a gene: 4. The V gene's germline CDR1 is SGHTA and CDR2 FQGNSA. The CDR3 runs to 15 residues. CDR3 protein: CASSPRGGHTGELFF. CDR3 nucleotide sequence: TGTGCCAGCAGCCCGCGGGGGGGACACACCGGGGAGCTGTTTTTT.

This clone came up once. This chain joins TRBV7-8 and TRBJ1-5; D might be TRBD1 (6 bases). V was cut by 5 bases and J by 0 bases, with 14 bases left in between. CDR3 length equals 16 residues. The germline V gene has CDR1 SGHVS and CDR2 FQNEAQ. The chain's CDR3 is CASSPMGGLSNQPQHF. Written as DNA, the CDR3 is TGTGCCAGCAGCCCAATGGGGGGGCTTAGCAATCAGCCCCAGCATTTT.

The chain has TRBV7-8 and TRBJ2-7, with D tentatively TRBD2 (5 bases). The CDR3 has 15 residues. V lost 6 bases and J lost 0, with 15 bases in between. CDR1 SGHVS and CDR2 FQNEAQ come from the germline V gene. CDR3 nucleotide sequence: TGTGCCAGCAGGGGGAGCCGGTTGGGCTCCTACGAGCAGTACTTC. Protein: CASRGSRLGSYEQYF.

V usage is TRBV21-1 and J usage is TRBJ2-7; TRBD1, the table's D call, was not compared with the DNA. TRBV21-1 is designated a pseudogene. This CDR3 comprises 16 residues. CDR3 nucleotides: TGTGCCAGCAGCAAATCCGACAGGGGGGACTTCTACGAGCAGTACTTC. It specifies CASSKSDRGDFYEQYF.

J is TRBJ1-3 and V is TRBV9; D not resolved. Germline V gives CDR1 SGDLS, CDR2 YYNGEE. The CDR3 contains 13 residues. The ends were cut back, 0 bases at V and 4 bases at J, with 5 bases in the middle. The CDR3 DNA reads as TGTGCCAGCAGCGTAGAGATCGGAAACACCATATATTTT. Amino acids: CASSVEIGNTIYF.

The chain is built from TRBV12-2 and TRBJ1-5; TRBD1, as called in the table, went unchecked against the DNA. TRBV12-2 is described as a pseudogene. The CDR3 totals 14 residues. CDR3 loop: CASYPRHSNQPQHF. In DNA, the CDR3 is TGTGCCTCATACCCCAGGCATAGCAATCAGCCCCAGCATTTT.

J is TRBJ2-2 and V is TRBV3-1 (or the pseudogene TRBV3-2); 11 positions agree with TRBD1. The CDR3 is 16 amino acids. Germline-derived CDR1 and CDR2 are LGHDT and YNNKEL (reference sequence). The J segment lost 5 bases and the V segment lost 5 bases, leaving 7 bases of the junction unmatched. CDR3 in DNA: TGTGCCAGCAGCTGGGACAGGGGGATGGATACCGGGGAGCTGTTTTTT. Translation: CASSWDRGMDTGELFF.

This clone was seen only once. The chain links TRBV12-3 or TRBV12-4 to TRBJ2-1, with D uncertain. Trimming took 2 bases from V and 9 from J, leaving 8 bases between them. The CDR3 has 12 residues. The CDR3 DNA is TGTGCCAGCAGTTTAACAGTCGGTGAGCAGTTCTTC. It yields the protein CASSLTVGEQFF.